This T cell receptor beta chain emerged from a study of blood T cell repertoires in COVID-19. Looking at the study overall: COVID-19 samples collected from the United States, Italy and Spain covered acute and convalescent phases. PBMCs, B-cell-depleted T cells, or T cells provided the cDNA or gDNA that made up the material.

Sequenced by immunoSEQ multiplex PCR; TCRdb stores in-frame clones only, minus some. The sample holds about 280,000 clones, 80% to 90% seen once. CDR3 length: 13 amino acids. Germline CDR1 is SGHTA and CDR2 is FQGNSA. Trimming stripped 4 bases from V and 6 bases from J, with 13 bases between. Sequencing was done on a sample of peripheral blood. This receptor was obtained from a woman aged 50 to 60 who had recovered from COVID-19. The V gene is TRBV7-2, the J gene TRBJ2-7; D possibly corresponds to TRBD2 (7 bases). CDR3: CASSSRGAFEQYF. The CDR3 bases are TGTGCCAGCAGCTCCCGGGGGGCGTTCGAGCAGTACTTC.